This T cell receptor (beta chain) was profiled in a study of immune heterogeneity within non-small cell lung tumors (dated by TCRdb to 2017 to 2018). About the investigation overall: Histology comprised several squamous cell carcinomas, some ten non-squamous carcinomas and 1 tumor not otherwise specified. For mutant peptides 8 to 11 amino acids long, netMHCpan-3.0 predicted neoantigen binding to the HLA alleles of each patient. Transcriptome data were available for just 40 or so loci from around twelve patients, whereas TCR repertoire analysis spanned under 60 tumor loci from some 16 patients. To look at intratumoral immune heterogeneity, the study ran whole-exome sequencing, RNA-seq and TCR beta repertoire sequencing on several spatially distinct regions taken from every NSCLC tumor. What the work shows at the level of the full study, not this receptor alone: For the most part, high-frequency TCR beta clonotypes differed from one individual patient to another. Local T-cell repertoire clonality showed a statistically significant but moderate positive correlation with local tumor mutational burden (R 0.3 to 0.35). Within a patient, identical dominant CDR3B clonotypes were found to recur across loci, yet unique high-frequency clones were also harbored in different tumor locations.

A multiplex PCR system amplified the TCR beta CDR3 region, with a first 10-cycle round using 32 V-gene forward and 13 J-gene reverse primers. The first PCR round was done with a QIAGEN Multiplex PCR Kit, and the primer sequences were filed in Chinese patent CN105087789A. Illumina universal primers were attached in a second round of PCR run with the Phusion High-Fidelity PCR Kit. Sequencing of the TCR libraries was done on the Illumina HiSeq X Ten platform in paired-end mode with a 151 bp read length. In the authors' own workflow: Cutadapt removed reads without multiplex PCR primers, PEAR merged read pairs, and MiXCR with default settings called CDR3 regions. Repertoire diversity was assessed by Shannon entropy, and clonality was calculated as one minus the Shannon entropy divided by the ln of the count of productive unique sequences. A clonotype counted as a dominant or high-frequency T-cell clone when its frequency was 0.5% or higher. TCRdb reworked the public reads: Q25 trimming with fastp, MiXCR clone assembly, productive beta chains retained. Each CDR3 protein gets just one entry, which takes the most common genes and DNA from the rows behind it. These V and J calls originate from TCRdb's pipeline instead of the authors' own analysis. The sample table shows about 4,700 distinct CDR3 sequences, and 20% to 25% are seen once. Of the sample, roughly 11% is held by the ten largest clones.

CDR1 and CDR2 were assigned from the germline V gene as SGHRS and YFSETQ. The CDR3 holds 15 amino acids from the cysteine to the phenylalanine. CDR3 DNA only is kept here, 45 bases in frame from base 1. Between the V and J ends, shortened by 2 bases and 1 base respectively, the junction contains 12 bases. Turning to this clonotype: There is no known antigen for this receptor. Qualities for individual bases were not recorded, and no much larger clone is one base off.

Genomic DNA was extracted from bulk tumor tissue and used as the TCR template, and 600 ng gDNA was amplified per sample. During surgery, several biopsies were collected from each primary tumor and placed as far from one another as possible within the tumor mass. Patients in the study cohort, which was described as untreated, were newly diagnosed NSCLC cases going through curative surgery. The donor group was made up of approximately 16 newly diagnosed non-small cell lung cancer patients undergoing surgery with curative intent. A couple of independent pathologists reviewed the resected tumor masses. Sequencing was performed only on DNA and RNA samples of high quality.

The sample consisted of lung tumor tissue. Rearrangement joined TRBV5-1 to TRBJ1-1; a confident D gene designation cannot be given. The TCR originated in a man aged 60-69 years with non-small cell lung cancer. CDR3 sequence: CASSLLDAKNTEAFF. Here is the DNA: TGCGCCAGCAGCTTACTAGACGCCAAGAACACTGAAGCTTTCTTT.